Shown below are 7 T cell receptor beta chains from a single sample sequenced in a study of OX40 agonist ivuxolimab in advanced cancers. Some clones are missing from TCRdb's copy, which holds only in-frame ones; the method was immunoSEQ multiplex PCR. Found here are approximately 70,000 clones, 80% to 90% of them singletons; the top ten hold roughly 7.8%. The sequences come from CD4+ or CD8+ T cells sorted from blood, collected in a trial of the OX40 agonist ivuxolimab. These receptors all come from an adult with an advanced solid tumor such as melanoma, head and neck, liver or kidney cancer.

The chain uses TRBV27 and TRBJ1-5, with 9 bases aligning to TRBD1. CDR3 length: 14 amino acids. Germline V gene sequence: CDR1 MNHEY, CDR2 SMNVEV (reference sequence). V was clipped by 4 bases and J by 10 bases; unmatched bases: 8. CDR3 nucleotides: TGTGCCAGCAGTTCAGACAGGGGGAGGTCTCCCCAGCATTTT. Translating it yields CASSSDRGRSPQHF.

The chain carries TRBV18 and TRBJ2-1, with D tentatively TRBD1 (5 bases). The V gene's germline CDR1 is KGHSH and CDR2 LQKENI. Trimming left V 1 base short and J 4 bases short, with 11 bases between. The CDR3 length is 15 residues. The CDR3 region is CASSPQSGKYNEQFF. CDR3 in DNA: TGTGCCAGCTCACCACAATCAGGGAAATACAATGAGCAGTTCTTC.

The chain recombines TRBV7-6 with TRBJ1-6; the match to TRBD1 covers 7 bases. V lost 6 bases to trimming and J lost 4 bases; unmatched junction nucleotides: 6. CDR1 SGHVS and CDR2 FNYEAQ come from the germline V gene. The CDR3 is 15 residues long. CDR3 in amino acids: CASSRGTEYNSPLHF. CDR3 bases: TGTGCCAGCAGTAGGGGGACAGAGTATAATTCACCCCTCCACTTT.

This chain uses TRBV7-2 with TRBJ2-3, with D perhaps TRBD1 (6 bases). The CDR3 length is 15 residues. Trimming took 1 base from V and 0 from J, leaving 8 bases between them. Germline-derived CDR1 and CDR2 are SGHTA and FQGNSA. The CDR3 nucleotides read TGTGCCAGCAGCTTAGGAGGACAGAGCACAGATACGCAGTATTTT. It codes for CASSLGGQSTDTQYF.

This CDR3 reads CASSFGGEETQYF. The CDR3 nucleotides are TGTGCCAGCAGCTTCGGCGGGGAAGAGACCCAGTACTTC. This sequence joins TRBV11-3 and TRBJ2-5; D perhaps matches TRBD2 (6 bases). Trimming took 3 bases from V and 3 from J, leaving 8 bases between them. CDR1 and CDR2 (germline): SGHNT, YENEEA. This CDR3 spans 13 amino acids.

The V and J genes are TRBV10-3 and TRBJ1-2, with 7 bases matching TRBD1. CDR1 is ENHRY, CDR2 SYGVKD, per germline. This CDR3 is built from 13 residues. Losses at the gene ends were 5 bases for V and 6 bases for J; bases not matched to a gene: 6. The CDR3 DNA reads TGTGCCATCAGTTCGGACAGGAGCCATGGCTACACCTTC. Protein: CAISSDRSHGYTF.

The chain has TRBV29-1 and TRBJ1-2; perhaps TRBD1 as D (5 bases). CDR3 length: 13 residues. Germline loops: CDR1 SQVTM, CDR2 ANQGSEA. The V end lost 6 bases, the J end lost 7 bases, and 18 bases lay between the germline ends. The CDR3 region is CSVATTGVGGYTF. The CDR3 DNA is TGCAGCGTCGCTACGACGGGGGTTGGTGGCTACACCTTC. The whole variable domain, filled in from reference TRBV29-1 and TRBJ1-2, reads SAVISQKPSRDICQRGTSLTIQCQVDSQVTMMFWYRQQPGQSLTLIATANQGSEATYESGFVIDKFPISRPNLTFSTLTVSNMSPEDSSIYLCSVATTGVGGYTFGSGTRLTVV.